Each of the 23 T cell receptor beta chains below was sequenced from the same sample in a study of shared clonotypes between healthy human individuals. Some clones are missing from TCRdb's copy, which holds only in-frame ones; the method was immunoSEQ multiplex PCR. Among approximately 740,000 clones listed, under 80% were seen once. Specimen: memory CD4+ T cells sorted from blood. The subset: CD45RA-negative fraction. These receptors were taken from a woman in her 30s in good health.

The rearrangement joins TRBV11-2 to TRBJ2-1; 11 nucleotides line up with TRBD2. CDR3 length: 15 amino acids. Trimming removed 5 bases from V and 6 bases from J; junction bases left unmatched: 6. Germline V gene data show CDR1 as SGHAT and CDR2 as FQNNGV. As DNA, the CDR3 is TGTGCCAGCAGCCCACACACTAGCGGGGGCAATGAGCAGTTCTTC. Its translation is CASSPHTSGGNEQFF.

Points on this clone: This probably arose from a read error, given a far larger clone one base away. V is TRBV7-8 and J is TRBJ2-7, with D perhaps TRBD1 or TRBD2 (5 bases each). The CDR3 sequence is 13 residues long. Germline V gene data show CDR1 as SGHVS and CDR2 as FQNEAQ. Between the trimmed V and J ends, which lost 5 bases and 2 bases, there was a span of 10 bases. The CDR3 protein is CASSPWDPYEQYF. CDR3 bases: TGTGCCAGCAGCCCCTGGGACCCCTACGAGCAGTACTTC.

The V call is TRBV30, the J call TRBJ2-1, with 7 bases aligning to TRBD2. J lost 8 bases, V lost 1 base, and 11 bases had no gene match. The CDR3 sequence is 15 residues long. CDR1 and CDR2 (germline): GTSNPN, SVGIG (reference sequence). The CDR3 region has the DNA TGTGCCTGGAGTGGCGGCGCGGGAGTAGGGGATGAGCAGTTCTTC. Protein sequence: CAWSGGAGVGDEQFF.

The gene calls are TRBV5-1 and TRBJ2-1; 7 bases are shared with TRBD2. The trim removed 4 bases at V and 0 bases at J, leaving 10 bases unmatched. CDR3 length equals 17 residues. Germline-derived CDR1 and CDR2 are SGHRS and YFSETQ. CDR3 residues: CASSPGLFQSSYNEQFF. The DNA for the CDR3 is TGCGCCAGCAGCCCGGGACTATTCCAAAGCTCCTACAATGAGCAGTTCTTC.

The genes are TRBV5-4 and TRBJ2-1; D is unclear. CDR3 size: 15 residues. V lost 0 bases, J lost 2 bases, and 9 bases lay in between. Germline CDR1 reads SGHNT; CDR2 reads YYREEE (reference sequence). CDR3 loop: CASSLGTAPYNEQFF. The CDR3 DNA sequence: TGTGCCAGCAGCTTGGGAACGGCCCCCTACAATGAGCAGTTCTTC.

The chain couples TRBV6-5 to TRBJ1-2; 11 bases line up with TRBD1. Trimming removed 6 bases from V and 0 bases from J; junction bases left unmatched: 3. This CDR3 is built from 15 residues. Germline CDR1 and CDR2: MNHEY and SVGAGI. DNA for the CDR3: TGTGCCAGCAGGGGGACAGGGGGGACTAACTATGGCTACACCTTC. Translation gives CASRGTGGTNYGYTF.

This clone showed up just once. CDR3 DNA sequence: TGTGCCAGCAGCTCCTTACACCGCAACAGGGGGCAGAGCACTGAAGCTTTCTTT. It encodes CASSSLHRNRGQSTEAFF. The chain is built from TRBV11-2 and TRBJ1-1; TRBD1 matches 9 bases. The CDR3 has 18 amino acids. Germline V gene data show CDR1 as SGHAT and CDR2 as FQNNGV. J was trimmed by 4 bases and V by 4 bases; bases with no gene match: 16.

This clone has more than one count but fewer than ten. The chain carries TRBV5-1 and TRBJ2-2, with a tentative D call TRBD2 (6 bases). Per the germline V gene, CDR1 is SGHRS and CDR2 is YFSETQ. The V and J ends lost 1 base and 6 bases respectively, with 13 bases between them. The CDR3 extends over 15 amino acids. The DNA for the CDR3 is TGCGCCAGCAGCTTGACGGGAGACAACGCCGGGGAGCTGTTTTTT. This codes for CASSLTGDNAGELFF.

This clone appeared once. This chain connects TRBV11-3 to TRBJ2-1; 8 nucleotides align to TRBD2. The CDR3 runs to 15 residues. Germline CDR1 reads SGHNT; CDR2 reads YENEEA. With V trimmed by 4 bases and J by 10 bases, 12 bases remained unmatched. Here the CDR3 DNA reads TGTGCCAGCAGCTCCGGGAGGGCCCTCCCCAGGGAGCAGTTCTTC. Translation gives CASSSGRALPREQFF.

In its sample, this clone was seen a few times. CDR3 nucleotides: TGTGCCAGCAGCTCTCAAAGCAATCAGCCCCAGCATTTT. It yields the protein CASSSQSNQPQHF. The V call is TRBV7-2, the J call TRBJ1-5, with D unresolved. CDR3 length equals 13 residues. V was pared by 4 bases and J by 1 base, with 5 bases between. Germline assignment: CDR1 SGHTA and CDR2 FQGNSA.

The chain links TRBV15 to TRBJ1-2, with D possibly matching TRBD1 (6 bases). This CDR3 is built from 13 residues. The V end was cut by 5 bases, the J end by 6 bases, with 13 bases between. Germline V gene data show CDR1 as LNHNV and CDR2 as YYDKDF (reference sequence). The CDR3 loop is CATSPREGDGYTF. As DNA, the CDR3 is TGTGCCACCAGCCCACGGGAGGGGGATGGCTACACCTTC. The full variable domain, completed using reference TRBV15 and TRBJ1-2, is DAMVIQNPRYQVTQFGKPVTLSCSQTLNHNVMYWYQQKSSQAPKLLFHYYDKDFNNEADTPDNFQSRRPNTSFCFLDIRSPGLGDTAMYLCATSPREGDGYTFGSGTRLTVV.

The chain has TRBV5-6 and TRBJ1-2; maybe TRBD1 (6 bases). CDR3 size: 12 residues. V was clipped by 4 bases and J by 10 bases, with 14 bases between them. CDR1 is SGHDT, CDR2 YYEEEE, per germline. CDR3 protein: CASSRMDSFYTF. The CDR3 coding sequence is TGTGCCAGCAGCAGGATGGACAGCTTCTACACCTTC.

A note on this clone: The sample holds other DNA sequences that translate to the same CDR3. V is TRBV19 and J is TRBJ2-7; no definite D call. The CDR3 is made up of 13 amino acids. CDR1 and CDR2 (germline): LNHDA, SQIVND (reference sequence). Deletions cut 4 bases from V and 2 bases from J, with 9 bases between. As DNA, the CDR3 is TGTGCCAGTAGTACATCTGGGGCCTACGAGCAGTACTTC. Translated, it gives CASSTSGAYEQYF. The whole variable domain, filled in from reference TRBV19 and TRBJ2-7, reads DGGITQSPKYLFRKEGQNVTLSCEQNLNHDAMYWYRQDPGQGLRLIYYSQIVNDFQKGDIAEGYSVSREKKESFPLTVTSAQKNPTAFYLCASSTSGAYEQYFGPGTRLTVT.

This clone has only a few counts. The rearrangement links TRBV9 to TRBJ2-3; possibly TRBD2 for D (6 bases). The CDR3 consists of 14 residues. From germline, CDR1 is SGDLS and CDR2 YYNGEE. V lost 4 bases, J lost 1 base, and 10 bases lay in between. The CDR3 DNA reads TGTGCCAGCAGCCCGTTAGCGGGCACAGATACGCAGTATTTT. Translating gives CASSPLAGTDTQYF.

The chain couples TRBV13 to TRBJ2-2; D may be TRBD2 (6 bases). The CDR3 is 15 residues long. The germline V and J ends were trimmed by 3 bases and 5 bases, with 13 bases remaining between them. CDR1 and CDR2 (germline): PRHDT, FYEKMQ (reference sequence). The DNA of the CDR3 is TGTGCCAGCAGCTTGACTAGTAGGGGTACCGGGGAGCTGTTTTTT. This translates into CASSLTSRGTGELFF.

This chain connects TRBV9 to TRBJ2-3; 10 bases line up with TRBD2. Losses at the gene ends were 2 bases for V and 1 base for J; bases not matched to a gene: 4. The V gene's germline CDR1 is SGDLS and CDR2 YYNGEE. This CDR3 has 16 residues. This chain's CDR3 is CASSVPLAGGTDTQYF. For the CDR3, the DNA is TGTGCCAGCAGCGTTCCTCTAGCGGGGGGCACAGATACGCAGTATTTT.

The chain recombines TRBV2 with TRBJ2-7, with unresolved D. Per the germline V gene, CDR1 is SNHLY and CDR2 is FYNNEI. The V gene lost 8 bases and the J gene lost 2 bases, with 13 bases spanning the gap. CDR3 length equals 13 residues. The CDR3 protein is CASGRSSPYEQYF. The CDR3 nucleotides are TGTGCCAGCGGCAGAAGTAGCCCCTACGAGCAGTACTTC.

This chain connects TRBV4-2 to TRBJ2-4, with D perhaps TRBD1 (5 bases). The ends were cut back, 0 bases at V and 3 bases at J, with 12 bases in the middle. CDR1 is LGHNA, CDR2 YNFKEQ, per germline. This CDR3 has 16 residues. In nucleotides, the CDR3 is TGTGCCAGCAGCCAAGAGAGTTTGGACAACAAAAACATTCAGTACTTC. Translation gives CASSQESLDNKNIQYF.

The CDR3 DNA reads TGTGCCAGCAGAGACCTAGGGACTAGCGGCGGCTACGAGCAGTACTTC. Translating it yields CASRDLGTSGGYEQYF. The rearrangement links TRBV6-6 to TRBJ2-7; 11 bases match TRBD2. After removal of 6 bases from V and 3 bases from J, the junction contained 10 bases not matched to a gene. This CDR3 has 16 amino acids. In germline, CDR1 is MNHNY, CDR2 SVGAGI (reference sequence).

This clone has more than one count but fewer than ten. CDR3 DNA sequence: TGCGCCAGCAGTATCGGCCCTGGGGCCAACGTCCTGACTTTC. Protein product: CASSIGPGANVLTF. V is TRBV10-1 and J is TRBJ2-6, with D hard to call. CDR1 is WNHNN, CDR2 SYGVQD, per germline (reference sequence). The CDR3 loop spans 14 amino acids. The V gene lost 5 bases and the J gene lost 2 bases, with 7 bases spanning the gap.

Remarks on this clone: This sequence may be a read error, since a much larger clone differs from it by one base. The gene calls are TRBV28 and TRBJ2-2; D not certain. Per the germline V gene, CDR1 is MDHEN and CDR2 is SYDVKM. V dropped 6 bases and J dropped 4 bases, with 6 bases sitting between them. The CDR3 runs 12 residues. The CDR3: CASRPGTGELFF. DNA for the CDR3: TGTGCCAGCAGGCCGGGCACCGGGGAGCTGTTTTTT. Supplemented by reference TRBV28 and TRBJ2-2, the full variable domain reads DVKVTQSSRYLVKRTGEKVFLECVQDMDHENMFWYRQDPGLGLRLIYFSYDVKMKEKGDIPEGYSVSREKKERFSLILESASTNQTSMYLCASRPGTGELFFGEGSRLTVL.

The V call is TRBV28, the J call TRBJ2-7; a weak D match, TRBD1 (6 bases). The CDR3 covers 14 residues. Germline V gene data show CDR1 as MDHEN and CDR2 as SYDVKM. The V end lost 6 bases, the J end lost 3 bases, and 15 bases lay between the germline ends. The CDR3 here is CASRGRGTNYEQYF. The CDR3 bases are TGTGCCAGCAGGGGAAGGGGGACGAACTACGAGCAGTACTTC.

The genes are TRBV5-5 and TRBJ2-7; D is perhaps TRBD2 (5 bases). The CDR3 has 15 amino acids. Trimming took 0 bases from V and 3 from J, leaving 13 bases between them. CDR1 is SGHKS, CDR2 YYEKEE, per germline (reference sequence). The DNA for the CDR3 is TGTGCCAGCAGCTTGGGGACTCGAATCGACTACGAGCAGTACTTC. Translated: CASSLGTRIDYEQYF.